What follows are 20 T cell receptor beta chains derived from one specimen sequenced in a study of blood T cell repertoires in COVID-19 (dated by TCRdb to 2018 to 2021). Preparation of the library involved the immunoSEQ multiplex PCR assay. The table comes from immuneACCESS by way of TCRdb, which keeps in-frame sequences with V and J called. Part of the clones is missing from these tables; in studies checked, under half for an unresolved V gene and the rest for unknown reasons. For this sample the table gives about 120,000 clones, of which approximately 81% were detected only once. Almost 4% of the sample is taken by the ten largest. Sequenced sample: peripheral blood. The receptors were sampled from an elderly woman with acute or convalescent COVID-19.

The chain couples TRBV11-2 to TRBJ1-5, with 8 bases matching TRBD1. With 1 base clipped from V and 5 bases from J, the junction kept 1 base outside the gene matches. CDR3 size: 14 residues. CDR1 SGHAT and CDR2 FQNNGV come from the germline V gene. The CDR3 sequence: CASSLAGGHQPQHF. The CDR3 DNA sequence: TGTGCCAGCAGCTTAGCAGGGGGCCATCAGCCCCAGCATTTT.

V gene TRBV5-6 combines with J gene TRBJ2-5; TRBD1 might be the D (6 bases). Germline V gene data show CDR1 as SGHDT and CDR2 as YYEEEE. V gave up 4 bases and J gave up 0 bases, with 13 bases separating them. The CDR3 length is 15 residues. CDR3 DNA sequence: TGTGCCAGCAGCATTCTCACAGGGAACCAAGAGACCCAGTACTTC. Its protein product is CASSILTGNQETQYF. The whole variable domain, remainder taken from reference TRBV5-6 and TRBJ2-5, is DAGVTQSPTHLIKTRGQQVTLRCSPKSGHDTVSWYQQALGQGPQFIFQYYEEEERQRGNFPDRFSGHQFPNYSSELNVNALLLGDSALYLCASSILTGNQETQYFGPGTRLLVL.

The chain combines TRBV30 with TRBJ2-1; no firm D call. There are 15 residues in the CDR3. V lost 2 bases, J lost 1 base, and 12 bases lay in between. From germline, CDR1 is GTSNPN and CDR2 SVGIG (reference sequence). DNA of the CDR3: TGTGCCTGGAGTCATGCAGTCCGATCCTACAATGAGCAGTTCTTC. Protein sequence: CAWSHAVRSYNEQFF.

The CDR3, as DNA: TGTGCCTGGAGTGTTCACAAAGAGACCCAGTACTTC. It is translated as CAWSVHKETQYF. The chain carries TRBV30 and TRBJ2-5; D call uncertain. V lost 0 bases to trimming and J lost 3 bases, with 5 bases between them. CDR3 length: 12 amino acids. The germline V gene encodes CDR1 GTSNPN and CDR2 SVGIG (reference sequence).

In DNA, the CDR3 is TGTGCCAGCAGCTTGTTACAGGGGAACACTGAAGCTTTCTTT. This sequence encodes CASSLLQGNTEAFF. The chain couples TRBV5-5 to TRBJ1-1; a weak D match, TRBD1 (6 bases). The length of the CDR3 is 14 residues. The germline V and J ends were trimmed by 1 base and 1 base, with 8 bases remaining between them. The germline CDR1 and CDR2 sequences are SGHKS and YYEKEE (reference sequence).

This chain connects TRBV5-4 to TRBJ2-1; the match to TRBD2 covers 9 bases. J gave up 4 bases and V 0 bases, and 5 bases lay outside the gene matches. CDR3 length: 16 amino acids. CDR1 is SGHNT and CDR2 is YYREEE in the germline V gene (reference sequence). CDR3 bases: TGTGCCAGCAGCTTGGCTAGGCTAGCGGGGTACAATGAGCAGTTCTTC. Its protein product is CASSLARLAGYNEQFF.

The rearrangement uses TRBV18 and TRBJ2-1; maybe TRBD2 (5 bases). CDR1 KGHSH and CDR2 LQKENI come from the germline V gene. The V end was cut by 6 bases, the J end by 5 bases, with 14 bases between. The CDR3 is 14 amino acids. CDR3 in DNA: TGTGCCAGCTCTCAAACGGGGATGGACAATGAGCAGTTCTTC. It translates to CASSQTGMDNEQFF.

This clone appeared once. The chain employs TRBV19 and TRBJ2-7; 10 nucleotides agree with TRBD2. The germline gives CDR1 LNHDA, CDR2 SQIVND (reference sequence). Trimming removed 5 bases from V and 0 bases from J; junction bases left unmatched: 1. The CDR3 is 14 amino acids. The CDR3, as DNA: TGTGCCAGTAGTCTAGCGGGAGACTCCTACGAGCAGTACTTC. This codes for CASSLAGDSYEQYF.

The J gene is TRBJ1-2, the V gene TRBV6-6, with 7 positions matching TRBD1. This CDR3 has 16 amino acids. The trim removed 6 bases at V and 0 bases at J, leaving 10 bases unmatched. Per germline, CDR1 MNHNY and CDR2 SVGAGI (reference sequence). CDR3 amino acids: CASRHLRQGANYGYTF. The DNA for the CDR3 is TGTGCCAGCAGGCATCTCCGTCAGGGGGCTAACTATGGCTACACCTTC.

The rearrangement uses TRBV7-9 and TRBJ1-6, with 7 nucleotides matching TRBD1. Unmatched junction bases numbered 10, after V lost 7 bases and J lost 7 bases. CDR3 length: 15 residues. Germline values: CDR1 SEHNR, CDR2 FQNEAQ (reference sequence). In nucleotides, the CDR3 is TGTGCCAGCAACCAAGGAGGGACAGAGAATTCACCCCTCCACTTT. Translating gives CASNQGGTENSPLHF.

The chain links TRBV5-4 to TRBJ2-7; TRBD2 matches 8 bases. The CDR3 is 15 amino acids. J was trimmed by 2 bases and V by 3 bases; bases with no gene match: 7. CDR1 is SGHNT and CDR2 is YYREEE in the germline V gene (reference sequence). The CDR3 loop reads CASSSRSSGAYEQYF. As DNA, the CDR3 is TGTGCCAGCAGCTCCCGCAGTAGCGGGGCCTACGAGCAGTACTTC. The whole variable domain, remainder taken from reference TRBV5-4 and TRBJ2-7, is ETGVTQSPTHLIKTRGQQVTLRCSSQSGHNTVSWYQQALGQGPQFIFQYYREEENGRGNFPPRFSGLQFPNYSSELNVNALELDDSALYLCASSSRSSGAYEQYFGPGTRLTVT.

The rearrangement uses TRBV11-2 and TRBJ2-3; tentative D call: TRBD2 (6 bases). The CDR3 covers 15 residues. Looked up from germline, CDR1 is SGHAT and CDR2 is FQNNGV. Trimming left V 3 bases short and J 2 bases short, with 12 bases between. CDR3 bases: TGTGCCAGCAGCTTTTCCGGGAGCAACACAGATACGCAGTATTTT. Amino acids: CASSFSGSNTDTQYF.

The chain couples TRBV18 to TRBJ1-3, with D perhaps TRBD1 (5 bases). This CDR3 spans 17 amino acids. V lost 6 bases and J lost 0, with 18 bases in between. CDR1 and CDR2 from the germline V gene are KGHSH and LQKENI. This chain's CDR3 is CASSRARQRDSGNTIYF. The CDR3 DNA sequence: TGTGCCAGCTCCCGCGCCAGACAGCGTGACTCTGGAAACACCATATATTTT. Drawing the rest from reference TRBV18 and TRBJ1-3, the complete variable domain is NAGVMQNPRHLVRRRGQEARLRCSPMKGHSHVYWYRQLPEEGLKFMVYLQKENIIDESGMPKERFSAEFPKEGPSILRIQQVVRGDSAAYFCASSRARQRDSGNTIYFGEGSWLTVV.

The rearrangement joins TRBV7-3 to TRBJ2-2; the D is unclear. V lost 4 bases and J lost 7, with 7 bases in between. The length of the CDR3 is 12 residues. Germline loops: CDR1 SGHTA, CDR2 FQGTGA. The CDR3 DNA sequence: TGTGCCAGCAGCTCTGCGAACGGGGAGCTGTTTTTT. Translating it yields CASSSANGELFF.

The chain uses TRBV6-4 and TRBJ1-1; D is uncertain. This CDR3 comprises 14 residues. Germline CDR1 is MRHNA and CDR2 is SNTAGT. The V end was cut by 5 bases, the J end by 4 bases, with 14 bases between. CDR3 sequence (DNA): TGTGCCAGCAGTCCGGGAACTCCGAGCACTGAAGCTTTCTTT. The encoded protein is CASSPGTPSTEAFF.

The chain joins TRBV9 to TRBJ2-3; 9 bases align to TRBD2. Germline V gene sequence: CDR1 SGDLS, CDR2 YYNGEE. V lost 2 bases and J lost 3; bases outside the gene matches: 7. The CDR3 length is 16 residues. CDR3 sequence (DNA): TGTGCCAGCAGCGTCCTAGCGGGACTGTCGACAGATACGCAGTATTTT. Encoded protein: CASSVLAGLSTDTQYF.

The table lists this clone with a few counts. The V gene is TRBV12-5, the J gene TRBJ1-4, with a tentative D call TRBD1 (6 bases). CDR1 and CDR2 (germline): LGHNT, FRNRAP. V was shortened by 6 bases and J by 5 bases, with 16 bases between the two germline ends. The CDR3 is 15 amino acids. CDR3 coding DNA: TGTGCTAGTGGCCATAACAGGGCCATAAATGAAAAACTGTTTTTT. This translates into CASGHNRAINEKLFF.

The chain joins TRBV5-4 to TRBJ2-5; D may be TRBD2 (5 bases). With 4 bases removed from V and 4 bases from J, the gap between germline ends came to 11 bases. Looked up from germline, CDR1 is SGHNT and CDR2 is YYREEE (reference sequence). This CDR3 is 13 amino acids long. The CDR3 spells CASSVGLVETQYF. CDR3 nucleotides: TGTGCCAGCAGCGTAGGACTGGTAGAGACCCAGTACTTC. The whole variable domain, filled in from reference TRBV5-4 and TRBJ2-5, reads ETGVTQSPTHLIKTRGQQVTLRCSSQSGHNTVSWYQQALGQGPQFIFQYYREEENGRGNFPPRFSGLQFPNYSSELNVNALELDDSALYLCASSVGLVETQYFGPGTRLLVL.

This chain links TRBV20-1 with TRBJ1-5; TRBD1 agrees at 7 bases. Germline V gene sequence: CDR1 DFQATT, CDR2 SNEGSKA (reference sequence). The CDR3 has 14 residues. V shed 3 bases, J shed 3 bases, and the junction held 5 bases outside the gene matches. The CDR3 sequence: CSASVRGDNQPQHF. The DNA of the CDR3 is TGCAGTGCTAGTGTCAGGGGGGACAATCAGCCCCAGCATTTT.

The chain uses TRBV5-1 and TRBJ1-1, with TRBD1 matching 10 bases. J lost 4 bases, V lost 3 bases, and 3 bases had no gene match. The CDR3 spans 14 residues. Germline V gene sequence: CDR1 SGHRS, CDR2 YFSETQ. The CDR3 loop is CASSYGQGGTEAFF. DNA of the CDR3: TGCGCCAGCAGCTACGGACAGGGGGGCACTGAAGCTTTCTTT.